The 28 T cell receptor beta chains listed next were all sequenced from one sample in a study of cytomegalovirus exposure and HLA in healthy donors. The PCR was carried out with 60 Vbeta primers and 13 Jbeta primers. Here immunoSEQ multiplex PCR was the method, and the copy in TCRdb shows in-frame clones only, minus some. The sample holds some 200,000 clones; about 77% are singletons and the top ten take 2.9%. The sample taken for sequencing was PBMCs. The receptors shown here come from a woman in her 30s in good health and CMV-seronegative.

This chain uses TRBV6-4 with TRBJ2-1; possibly TRBD2 for D (6 bases). Trimming removed 4 bases at V and 7 bases at J, with 17 bases between. From germline, CDR1 is MRHNA and CDR2 SNTAGT. The length of the CDR3 is 15 residues. CDR3 coding DNA: TGTGCCAGCAGTGTCCCGGGACTGCTCCGGAATGAGCAGTTCTTC. Amino acid sequence: CASSVPGLLRNEQFF.

The genes are TRBV5-1 and TRBJ1-3; 7 nucleotides match TRBD1. V trimming: 3 bases; J trimming: 4 bases; junction bases outside the gene matches: 7. This CDR3 spans 15 amino acids. CDR1 and CDR2 from the germline V gene are SGHRS and YFSETQ. The CDR3 DNA is TGCGCCAGCAGCTCCAACTCAGGGGGAGGAAACACCATATATTTT. It specifies CASSSNSGGGNTIYF. The whole variable domain, remainder taken from reference TRBV5-1 and TRBJ1-3, is KAGVTQTPRYLIKTRGQQVTLSCSPISGHRSVSWYQQTPGQGLQFLFEYFSETQRNKGNFPGRFSGRQFSNSRSEMNVSTLELGDSALYLCASSSNSGGGNTIYFGEGSWLTVV.

The gene calls are TRBV6-1 and TRBJ2-5; 8 bases map to TRBD2. Germline lookup yields CDR1 MNHNS and CDR2 SASEGT. Losses at the gene ends were 6 bases for V and 1 base for J; bases not matched to a gene: 4. The CDR3 contains 14 residues. CDR3 sequence reads: CASSHTSGQETQYF. The CDR3 bases are TGTGCCAGCAGCCACACTAGCGGCCAAGAGACCCAGTACTTC.

This clone was detected only once. This chain connects TRBV7-9 to TRBJ2-1, with D possibly matching TRBD2 (6 bases). The V and J ends lost 5 bases and 4 bases respectively, with 15 bases between them. The CDR3 covers 15 residues. Germline CDR1 and CDR2: SEHNR and FQNEAQ (reference sequence). The CDR3 region is CASSPRRGPYNEQFF. The CDR3 DNA follows: TGTGCCAGCAGCCCCCGGAGGGGACCATACAATGAGCAGTTCTTC. Full variable domain (rest looked up from reference TRBV7-9 and TRBJ2-1): DTGVSQNPRHKITKRGQNVTFRCDPISEHNRLYWYRQTLGQGPEFLTYFQNEAQLEKSRLLSDRFSAERPKGSFSTLEIQRTEQGDSAMYLCASSPRRGPYNEQFFGPGTRLTVL.

V usage is TRBV5-4 and J usage is TRBJ2-7; a possible D gene is TRBD1 (5 bases). CDR1 is SGHNT, CDR2 YYREEE, per germline (reference sequence). The V gene lost 4 bases and the J gene lost 2 bases, with 16 bases spanning the gap. CDR3 length: 15 amino acids. The chain's CDR3 is CASSQDRGPAYEQYF. CDR3 DNA sequence: TGTGCCAGCAGCCAAGATAGGGGCCCAGCCTACGAGCAGTACTTC. Using reference TRBV5-4 and TRBJ2-7 for the parts outside the CDR3, the full variable domain is ETGVTQSPTHLIKTRGQQVTLRCSSQSGHNTVSWYQQALGQGPQFIFQYYREEENGRGNFPPRFSGLQFPNYSSELNVNALELDDSALYLCASSQDRGPAYEQYFGPGTRLTVT.

The genes are TRBV19 and TRBJ2-1, with D possibly being TRBD2 (5 bases). V shed 0 bases and J shed 0 bases, with 15 bases lying between them. Germline assignment: CDR1 LNHDA and CDR2 SQIVND (reference sequence). The CDR3 runs to 18 residues. CDR3 DNA sequence: TGTGCCAGTAGTATAGATCTGACTAAAATGTCCTCCTACAATGAGCAGTTCTTC. This gives the protein CASSIDLTKMSSYNEQFF.

The V gene is TRBV10-3, the J gene TRBJ2-7; TRBD2 might be the D (5 bases). The CDR3 has 16 amino acids. In germline, CDR1 is ENHRY, CDR2 SYGVKD. V was trimmed by 3 bases and J by 4 bases, leaving 19 bases between them. The CDR3 DNA reads as TGTGCCATCAGTGAAGGTAGCGAGAACTTCTTTTACGAGCAGTACTTC. Protein product: CAISEGSENFFYEQYF.

A note on this clone: At one boundary the junction diverges from the germline segment, which might be a read error. V gene TRBV19 combines with J gene TRBJ1-5; 7 bases map to TRBD1. The CDR3 totals 14 residues. The V gene's germline CDR1 is LNHDA and CDR2 SQIVND (reference sequence). The CDR3: CASSVDRVGQPQHF. DNA of the CDR3: TGTGCCAGTAGTGTAGACAGGGTAGGTCAGCCCCAGCATTTT.

This chain connects TRBV5-1 to TRBJ2-1; 10 bases align to TRBD2. This CDR3 spans 17 amino acids. CDR1 SGHRS and CDR2 YFSETQ come from the germline V gene. Trimming cost V 0 bases and J 3 bases; bases outside gene matches: 6. The CDR3, as DNA: TGCGCCAGCAGCTTGGGGCTAGCGGGGGCCGACTACAATGAGCAGTTCTTC. Translating gives CASSLGLAGADYNEQFF.

V usage is TRBV27 and J usage is TRBJ2-2; 7 bases fit TRBD2. V was pared by 8 bases and J by 5 bases, with 8 bases of the junction left unmatched. The CDR3 has 14 amino acids. Per germline, CDR1 MNHEY and CDR2 SMNVEV (reference sequence). CDR3 loop: CASPTGAGTGELFF. The CDR3 DNA sequence: TGTGCCAGCCCAACGGGAGCGGGGACCGGGGAGCTGTTTTTT.

V is TRBV4-1 and J is TRBJ1-2; 11 nucleotides agree with TRBD1. V was clipped by 4 bases and J by 7 bases; unmatched bases: 11. The CDR3 totals 16 residues. The germline V gene encodes CDR1 MGHRA and CDR2 YSYEKL. DNA of the CDR3: TGCGCCAGCAGCCGCGACCCCGGGACAGGGGGAGTTGGCTACACCTTC. This translates into CASSRDPGTGGVGYTF.

The chain has TRBV6-1 and TRBJ1-1; D ambiguous. This CDR3 is built from 12 residues. V lost 3 bases to trimming and J lost 8 bases, with 10 bases between them. CDR1 and CDR2 from the germline V gene are MNHNS and SASEGT. Written as DNA, the CDR3 is TGTGCCAGCAGTGAGACACGGTCGGAAGCTTTCTTT. The encoded protein is CASSETRSEAFF.

The J gene is TRBJ2-1, the V gene TRBV5-3, with D tentatively TRBD2 (5 bases). TRBV5-3 is reported as an ORF; its role is uncertain. The germline V and J ends were trimmed by 4 bases and 2 bases, with 13 bases remaining between them. The CDR3 is 15 residues long. The CDR3 DNA sequence: TGTGCCAGAAGCGCCGGGGTGGCGCCCTACAATGAGCAGTTCTTC. This encodes CARSAGVAPYNEQFF.

The chain carries TRBV5-1 and TRBJ1-1, with D possibly matching TRBD1 (5 bases). V lost 4 bases and J 4 bases, leaving 14 bases between the germline ends. CDR3 length: 14 residues. Germline V gene sequence: CDR1 SGHRS, CDR2 YFSETQ. CDR3 in DNA: TGCGCCAGCAGCCCCGCCAATAGGGGCACTGAAGCTTTCTTT. It specifies CASSPANRGTEAFF.

The gene calls are TRBV18 and TRBJ2-1; D gene ambiguous. Germline CDR1 and CDR2: KGHSH and LQKENI. This CDR3 spans 12 amino acids. The V end was cut by 3 bases, the J end by 10 bases, with 10 bases between. CDR3 sequence: CASSPGRLEQFF. CDR3 DNA sequence: TGTGCCAGCTCACCGGGCCGCCTAGAGCAGTTCTTC.

The chain employs TRBV7-9 and TRBJ2-7, with D possibly TRBD2 on 6 matching bases. This CDR3 has 12 amino acids. Trimming cost V 5 bases and J 9 bases, with 14 bases left between them. From germline, CDR1 is SEHNR and CDR2 FQNEAQ (reference sequence). DNA of the CDR3: TGTGCCAGCAGCCCACAGACTAGAGTGCAGTACTTC. Its translation: CASSPQTRVQYF.

This clone was seen once. The chain combines TRBV6-5 with TRBJ1-2; possible D gene TRBD1, 5 bases. Germline CDR1 and CDR2: MNHEY and SVGAGI. The germline V and J ends were trimmed by 0 bases and 6 bases, with 14 bases remaining between them. The CDR3 runs 15 residues. This chain's CDR3 is CASSYSTGGSDGYTF. CDR3 nucleotides: TGTGCCAGCAGTTACTCGACCGGGGGATCCGATGGCTACACCTTC.

This clone has a handful of counts. This chain uses TRBV28 with TRBJ2-1; D may be TRBD1 (6 bases). CDR1 is MDHEN and CDR2 is SYDVKM in the germline V gene. The CDR3 has 15 residues. V lost 6 bases and J 1 base, leaving 13 bases between the germline ends. CDR3 loop: CASRKQGLSYNEQFF. CDR3 DNA sequence: TGTGCCAGCAGAAAACAGGGCTTATCCTACAATGAGCAGTTCTTC.

V and J are TRBV7-2 and TRBJ1-3, with D unresolved. This CDR3 has 16 residues. The ends were cut back, 1 base at V and 4 bases at J, with 14 bases in the middle. Germline V gene lookup returns CDR1 SGHTA and CDR2 FQGNSA. The CDR3 region has the DNA TGTGCCAGCAGCTTAGAAGGTGGAGGGCAGGGAAACACCATATATTTT. Protein sequence: CASSLEGGGQGNTIYF.

This clone was found once. V and J are TRBV10-3 and TRBJ2-3, with 7 bases aligning to TRBD2. CDR3 length: 13 amino acids. The V and J ends lost 10 bases and 0 bases, in that order; junction bases with no gene match: 4. CDR1 and CDR2 (germline): ENHRY, SYGVKD. CDR3 sequence reads: CATGLFSTDTQYF. The DNA for the CDR3 is TGTGCCACGGGACTATTTAGCACAGATACGCAGTATTTT.

This chain connects TRBV7-9 to TRBJ2-7; the match to TRBD1 covers 7 bases. Germline CDR1 and CDR2: SEHNR and FQNEAQ (reference sequence). With V trimmed by 5 bases and J by 0 bases, 10 bases remained unmatched. The CDR3 sequence is 16 residues long. The CDR3, as DNA: TGTGCCAGCAGCAACGACAGGGAGCTGAGCTCCTACGAGCAGTACTTC. This translates into CASSNDRELSSYEQYF.

The chain has TRBV7-2 and TRBJ1-2, with 7 bases fitting TRBD1. The ends lost 7 bases at V and 3 bases at J; junction bases unmatched: 8. The CDR3 consists of 14 residues. The germline V gene has CDR1 SGHTA and CDR2 FQGNSA. CDR3 protein: CASTRQGRDYGYTF. DNA of the CDR3: TGTGCCAGCACCCGACAGGGACGGGACTATGGCTACACCTTC.

This clone occurred a few times. The chain employs TRBV12-5 and TRBJ1-6, with 8 bases matching TRBD1. This CDR3 contains 22 residues. The ends lost 3 bases at V and 0 bases at J; junction bases unmatched: 19. The germline V gene encodes CDR1 LGHNT and CDR2 FRNRAP. The CDR3 region has the DNA TGTGCTAGTGGTTTAATGCAGGGGGCGGAAAATTTTTTCAGCTCCTATAATTCACCCCTCCACTTT. It codes for CASGLMQGAENFFSSYNSPLHF.

This clone was seen many times. CDR3 residues: CASGGGRQHF. The CDR3 nucleotides read TGTGCCAGCGGGGGGGGCCGCCAGCATTTT. V is TRBV2 and J is TRBJ1-5, with D possibly being TRBD1 (6 bases). Germline V gene lookup returns CDR1 SNHLY and CDR2 FYNNEI. The CDR3 loop spans 10 amino acids. V lost 8 bases and J 12 bases, leaving 11 bases between the germline ends.

This clone has a single count. This chain uses TRBV5-6 with TRBJ2-4; TRBD2 agrees at 11 bases. The CDR3 length is 15 residues. CDR1 is SGHDT and CDR2 is YYEEEE in the germline V gene. The ends lost 2 bases at V and 9 bases at J; junction bases unmatched: 7. Here the CDR3 reads CASSFIAGGPSIQYF. The CDR3 region has the DNA TGTGCCAGCAGCTTTATAGCGGGGGGGCCTAGCATTCAGTACTTC.

The chain joins TRBV28 to TRBJ2-3, with TRBD2 as a possible D gene (6 bases). Germline-derived CDR1 and CDR2 are MDHEN and SYDVKM. The CDR3 totals 13 residues. The V end was cut by 1 base, the J end by 7 bases, with 9 bases between. CDR3 amino acids: CASSLYGTHTQYF. CDR3 DNA sequence: TGTGCCAGCAGTTTATACGGGACTCATACGCAGTATTTT.

The chain employs TRBV20-1 and TRBJ2-5, with 7 bases lining up with TRBD1. The CDR3 sequence is 11 residues long. Germline lookup yields CDR1 DFQATT and CDR2 SNEGSKA (reference sequence). The trim removed 7 bases at V and 5 bases at J, leaving 4 bases unmatched. Here the CDR3 DNA reads TGCAGTGGGACAGGTCGTGAGACCCAGTACTTC. As protein: CSGTGRETQYF.

About this clone itself: Mismatch with germline at one junction end may stem from a read error. Written as DNA, the CDR3 is TGTGCTAGCAGCACACACCCAGGGGGTTTGAGCAATCAGCCCCAGCATTTT. This translates into CASSTHPGGLSNQPQHF. The chain is built from TRBV7-7 and TRBJ1-5; 7 bases fit TRBD1. The CDR3 sequence is 17 residues long. Per the germline V gene, CDR1 is SSHAT and CDR2 is FNYEAQ (reference sequence). Looking up the rest from reference TRBV7-7 and TRBJ1-5 gives the full variable domain: GAGVSQSPRYKVTKRGQDVTLRCDPISSHATLYWYQQALGQGPEFLTYFNYEAQPDKSGLPSDRFSAERPEGSISTLTIQRTEQRDSAMYRCASSTHPGGLSNQPQHFGDGTRLSIL.